The 7 T cell receptor beta chains below come from one sample, sequenced in a study of radiation and T cells in renal cell carcinoma. Using immunoSEQ multiplex PCR, the repertoire was profiled, and TCRdb retains in-frame clones only, with some absent. Among under 100,000 clones listed, 70% to 85% were seen once. The sample's time point: blood 4 weeks post-SBRT, at nephrectomy. Treatment: 15 Gy SBRT to primary tumor, nephrectomy 4 weeks later. The source material was blood, sampled from a patient whose treatment included radiotherapy and nephrectomy. The receptor source for this set is a man in his 60s with renal cell carcinoma.

The chain couples TRBV28 to TRBJ2-7; 7 positions agree with TRBD1. V trimming: 6 bases; J trimming: 7 bases; junction bases outside the gene matches: 15. CDR1 is MDHEN, CDR2 SYDVKM, per germline. The CDR3 runs 15 residues. CDR3 loop: CASSLRTGVSLEQYF. CDR3 DNA: TGTGCCAGCAGCCTCCGGACAGGTGTCTCCTTAGAGCAGTACTTC.

V is TRBV29-1 and J is TRBJ2-6; D ambiguous. CDR1 and CDR2 from the germline V gene are SQVTM and ANQGSEA. The CDR3 has 14 residues. Trimming pared 1 base from V and 1 base from J, leaving 5 bases between. The CDR3 here is CSVEVGSGANVLTF. The CDR3 bases are TGCAGCGTTGAAGTAGGGTCTGGGGCCAACGTCCTGACTTTC.

V gene TRBV28 combines with J gene TRBJ1-2, with D possibly being TRBD1 (6 bases). Germline V lookup: CDR1 MDHEN, CDR2 SYDVKM. The CDR3 extends over 16 amino acids. V shed 8 bases and J shed 0 bases, with 19 bases lying between them. CDR3 protein: CASVGGAAHANYGYTF. The CDR3 DNA sequence: TGTGCCAGCGTTGGGGGGGCAGCACATGCTAACTATGGCTACACCTTC.

The CDR3 is CASSPPSSGTYEQYF. The DNA for the CDR3 is TGTGCCAGCAGCCCACCCTCTAGCGGGACCTACGAGCAGTACTTC. This chain links TRBV7-8 with TRBJ2-7; TRBD2 matches 9 bases. With 5 bases clipped from V and 2 bases from J, the junction kept 7 bases outside the gene matches. The CDR3 length is 15 residues. Germline lookup yields CDR1 SGHVS and CDR2 FQNEAQ.

For this clone: The same CDR3 is also encoded by other DNA sequences in this sample. This sequence joins TRBV5-1 and TRBJ2-5; D unclear. CDR1 and CDR2 (germline): SGHRS, YFSETQ. V dropped 0 bases and J dropped 2 bases, with 2 bases sitting between them. The CDR3 totals 12 residues. The CDR3 DNA sequence: TGCGCCAGCAGCTTGGGACAAGAGACCCAGTACTTC. This codes for CASSLGQETQYF.

This chain connects TRBV7-6 to TRBJ2-4; 7 bases align to TRBD2. V was clipped by 0 bases and J by 2 bases; unmatched bases: 1. The CDR3 loop spans 15 amino acids. Germline V gene data show CDR1 as SGHVS and CDR2 as FNYEAQ. The CDR3 DNA is TGTGCCAGCAGCTTAGCGGGAGGGCCCAAAAACATTCAGTACTTC. Translated: CASSLAGGPKNIQYF. Together with reference TRBV7-6 and TRBJ2-4, the CDR3 gives the full variable domain: GAGVSQSPRYKVTKRGQDVALRCDPISGHVSLYWYRQALGQGPEFLTYFNYEAQQDKSGLPNDRFSAERPEGSISTLTIQRTEQRDSAMYRCASSLAGGPKNIQYFGAGTRLSVL.

The chain combines TRBV28 with TRBJ2-1, with 7 bases lining up with TRBD2. CDR3 size: 13 residues. V lost 7 bases to trimming and J lost 4 bases; unmatched junction nucleotides: 4. CDR1 and CDR2 from the germline V gene are MDHEN and SYDVKM. The CDR3 region has the DNA TGTGCCAGCAAAGGTAGCGGGTACAATGAGCAGTTCTTC. It codes for CASKGSGYNEQFF.